Listed here are 23 T cell receptor beta chains from one sample, sequenced in a study of blood T cell repertoires in COVID-19. Only in-frame clones appear in the TCRdb table, and some are missing; sequencing was by immunoSEQ multiplex PCR. The sample consists of fewer than 300,000 clones, about four fifths of them appearing once. Source material: peripheral blood. Source of these receptors: a man older than 75 with acute or convalescent COVID-19.

The chain carries TRBV28 and TRBJ2-2; D gene unclear. Germline V gene data show CDR1 as MDHEN and CDR2 as SYDVKM. V lost 3 bases to trimming and J lost 1 base, with 9 bases between them. The CDR3 is 15 amino acids. The CDR3 DNA reads TGTGCCAGCAGTTTTCCTAACAGGAACACCGGGGAGCTGTTTTTT. It translates to CASSFPNRNTGELFF. The full variable domain, in which reference TRBV28 and TRBJ2-2 provide the parts outside the CDR3, is DVKVTQSSRYLVKRTGEKVFLECVQDMDHENMFWYRQDPGLGLRLIYFSYDVKMKEKGDIPEGYSVSREKKERFSLILESASTNQTSMYLCASSFPNRNTGELFFGEGSRLTVL.

This clone came up a few times. The V call is TRBV3-1 (or the pseudogene TRBV3-2), the J call TRBJ2-2; the match to TRBD2 covers 9 bases. Germline V lookup: CDR1 LGHDT, CDR2 YNNKEL (reference sequence). V lost 1 base to trimming and J lost 0 bases; unmatched junction nucleotides: 9. This CDR3 has 19 residues. CDR3 in amino acids: CASSQVYLRGGPNTGELFF. In DNA, the CDR3 is TGTGCCAGCAGCCAAGTATACTTGCGGGGGGGCCCGAACACCGGGGAGCTGTTTTTT.

Notes on this clone: Its ends do not fully match the called genes, so a read error is possible. V gene TRBV7-7 combines with J gene TRBJ2-2, with 10 bases aligning to TRBD1. CDR3 length equals 16 residues. CDR1 and CDR2 (germline): SSHAT, FNYEAQ (reference sequence). The CDR3 sequence: CASSLSGTGAPGELFF. The CDR3 DNA follows: TGTGCTAGCAGCCTTTCCGGGACAGGGGCTCCCGGGGAGCTGTTTTTT. Full variable domain (outside the CDR3, taken from reference TRBV7-7 and TRBJ2-2): GAGVSQSPRYKVTKRGQDVTLRCDPISSHATLYWYQQALGQGPEFLTYFNYEAQPDKSGLPSDRFSAERPEGSISTLTIQRTEQRDSAMYRCASSLSGTGAPGELFFGEGSRLTVL.

This chain joins TRBV7-9 and TRBJ1-2; D is undetermined. The CDR3 has 13 residues. The V gene lost 8 bases and the J gene lost 3 bases, with 13 bases spanning the gap. Germline CDR1 SEHNR, CDR2 FQNEAQ (reference sequence). The CDR3 DNA reads as TGTGCCAGCGACCGAAGAGGCGACTATGGCTACACCTTC. Its translation: CASDRRGDYGYTF.

In its sample, this clone was seen a few times. The V and J genes are TRBV28 and TRBJ2-7, with a weak D call TRBD1 (5 bases). Germline lookup yields CDR1 MDHEN and CDR2 SYDVKM. The CDR3 contains 11 residues. Trimming cost V 3 bases and J 5 bases, with 5 bases left between them. CDR3 in DNA: TGTGCCAGCAGTTTCAGGGACGAGCAGTACTTC. This encodes CASSFRDEQYF.

The gene calls are TRBV18 and TRBJ2-5; possible D gene TRBD2, 5 bases. Germline V gene sequence: CDR1 KGHSH, CDR2 LQKENI. The CDR3 sequence is 14 residues long. Trimming removed 2 bases from V and 5 bases from J, with 12 bases in between. Here the CDR3 reads CASSPAQRGETQYF. In nucleotides, the CDR3 is TGTGCCAGCTCACCAGCTCAAAGAGGGGAGACCCAGTACTTC.

This clone was seen a single time. The chain carries TRBV18 and TRBJ2-5; 9 bases map to TRBD1. The CDR3 consists of 15 residues. Per germline, CDR1 KGHSH and CDR2 LQKENI. Trimming cost V 6 bases and J 3 bases; bases outside gene matches: 8. Here the CDR3 DNA reads TGTGCCAGCTCCATATCACAGGGGGCCGAAGAGACCCAGTACTTC. Translation: CASSISQGAEETQYF.

The J gene is TRBJ2-1, the V gene TRBV5-5; 10 bases align to TRBD2. V dropped 0 bases and J dropped 4; count of bases not matched to a gene: 10. This CDR3 is built from 18 residues. Germline V lookup: CDR1 SGHKS, CDR2 YYEKEE (reference sequence). CDR3 protein: CASSLVRSVAGGYNEQFF. The CDR3 region has the DNA TGTGCCAGCAGCTTGGTGCGCTCGGTAGCGGGGGGATACAATGAGCAGTTCTTC.

The rearrangement links TRBV19 to TRBJ2-1; D may be TRBD1 (5 bases). Germline V gene sequence: CDR1 LNHDA, CDR2 SQIVND (reference sequence). The CDR3 contains 12 residues. Between the trimmed V and J ends, which lost 1 base and 11 bases, there was a span of 9 bases. CDR3 loop: CASSIVGVQQFF. Written as DNA, the CDR3 is TGTGCCAGTAGTATAGTAGGGGTACAGCAGTTCTTC.

CDR3 in amino acids: CASSTSGSLETQYF. In nucleotides, the CDR3 is TGTGCCAGCAGCACTAGCGGGTCACTGGAGACCCAGTACTTC. V gene TRBV6-2 or TRBV6-3 combines with J gene TRBJ2-5; 9 nucleotides match TRBD2. The germline V gene encodes CDR1 MNHEY and CDR2 SVGEGT. The CDR3 totals 14 residues. J was trimmed by 5 bases and V by 6 bases; bases with no gene match: 7.

V usage is TRBV30 and J usage is TRBJ1-2; 7 nucleotides align to TRBD1. The germline CDR1 and CDR2 sequences are GTSNPN and SVGIG (reference sequence). Unmatched junction bases numbered 5, after V lost 0 bases and J lost 4 bases. The CDR3 totals 14 residues. The CDR3 DNA follows: TGTGCCTGGAGTGTACTCCCAGGGGGCTATGGCTACACCTTC. This encodes CAWSVLPGGYGYTF.

This clone came up a few times. This chain connects TRBV5-8 to TRBJ2-2; a weak D match, TRBD1 (6 bases). V lost 0 bases to trimming and J lost 0 bases, with 12 bases between them. The CDR3 contains 17 residues. The V gene's germline CDR1 is SGHTS and CDR2 YDEGEE. As DNA, the CDR3 is TGTGCCAGCAGCTTGGTGGGACACCTCGCGAACACCGGGGAGCTGTTTTTT. Its protein is CASSLVGHLANTGELFF.

This chain joins TRBV28 and TRBJ1-1, with 8 bases matching TRBD1. Germline-derived CDR1 and CDR2 are MDHEN and SYDVKM. This CDR3 region has 11 residues. J gave up 10 bases and V 6 bases, and 4 bases lay outside the gene matches. The CDR3 bases are TGTGCCAGCAGCCTGGACAGGGCAGCTTTCTTT. Its protein product is CASSLDRAAFF.

V is TRBV9 and J is TRBJ2-2; 16 nucleotides match TRBD2. This CDR3 spans 18 amino acids. Germline V gene data show CDR1 as SGDLS and CDR2 as YYNGEE. V lost 2 bases, J lost 5 bases, and 6 bases stayed unmatched. CDR3 region: CASSVGLAGGPRTGELFF. In DNA form, the CDR3 reads TGTGCCAGCAGCGTGGGACTAGCGGGAGGGCCCCGTACCGGGGAGCTGTTTTTT.

The chain is built from TRBV6-2 or TRBV6-3 and TRBJ2-7; TRBD2 matches 13 bases. J gave up 1 base and V 6 bases, and 6 bases lay outside the gene matches. This CDR3 is 16 amino acids long. Germline V CDR1 and CDR2: MNHEY, SVGEGT. The CDR3 coding sequence is TGTGCCAGCAGGTACGGGACTAGCGGGGTATCCTACGAGCAGTACTTC. Translated, it gives CASRYGTSGVSYEQYF.

Written as DNA, the CDR3 is TGCGCCAGCAGCCAAGATCTGAGCGGGGCCGGAACAGATACGCAGTATTTT. As protein: CASSQDLSGAGTDTQYF. The chain is built from TRBV4-1 and TRBJ2-3, with TRBD2 matching over 7 bases. V lost 0 bases and J lost 3; bases outside the gene matches: 9. Germline-derived CDR1 and CDR2 are MGHRA and YSYEKL. This CDR3 is built from 17 residues.

This chain connects TRBV7-2 to TRBJ1-3; TRBD1 is a possible D gene (6 bases). In germline, CDR1 is SGHTA, CDR2 FQGNSA. V was clipped by 5 bases and J by 8 bases, with 13 bases between them. The CDR3 spans 13 residues. The CDR3 DNA is TGTGCCAGCAGCATTAAGGGGGGGTACACCATATATTTT. This gives the protein CASSIKGGYTIYF.

This chain joins TRBV5-1 and TRBJ2-7; D is uncertain. V was pared by 0 bases and J by 0 bases, with 4 bases between. The CDR3 totals 13 residues. The germline V gene encodes CDR1 SGHRS and CDR2 YFSETQ. The CDR3 DNA sequence: TGCGCCAGCAGCTTGGTTAGCTCCTACGAGCAGTACTTC. Translating gives CASSLVSSYEQYF. Using reference TRBV5-1 and TRBJ2-7 for the parts outside the CDR3, the full variable domain is KAGVTQTPRYLIKTRGQQVTLSCSPISGHRSVSWYQQTPGQGLQFLFEYFSETQRNKGNFPGRFSGRQFSNSRSEMNVSTLELGDSALYLCASSLVSSYEQYFGPGTRLTVT.

This chain uses TRBV28 with TRBJ2-2, with TRBD1 identical over 7 bases. V trimming: 6 bases; J trimming: 1 base; junction bases outside the gene matches: 2. This CDR3 region has 14 residues. Germline-derived CDR1 and CDR2 are MDHEN and SYDVKM. The CDR3 loop is CASRGTENTGELFF. DNA of the CDR3: TGTGCCAGCAGAGGGACAGAGAACACCGGGGAGCTGTTTTTT.

The chain links TRBV7-2 to TRBJ1-4, with TRBD1 matching 8 bases. V shed 3 bases and J 8 bases; nucleotides not matched to a gene: 8. CDR3 length equals 15 residues. CDR1 is SGHTA, CDR2 FQGNSA, per germline. The DNA of the CDR3 is TGTGCCAGCAGCTTTGGACAGGGAGCTTACGAAAAACTGTTTTTT. Translated, it gives CASSFGQGAYEKLFF.

The chain couples TRBV5-1 to TRBJ2-1, with 7 bases lining up with TRBD1. The CDR3 spans 15 residues. CDR1 and CDR2 (germline): SGHRS, YFSETQ. Trimming at V came to 4 bases and at J to 9 bases, leaving 13 bases not matched to a gene. CDR3 coding DNA: TGCGCCAGCAGCGAGGAGACAGGGAGAAGTGGTGAGCAGTTCTTC. It yields the protein CASSEETGRSGEQFF.

The chain is built from TRBV18 and TRBJ1-1; 10 nucleotides line up with TRBD1. Trimming cost V 9 bases and J 5 bases; bases outside gene matches: 15. There are 16 residues in the CDR3. The germline V gene has CDR1 KGHSH and CDR2 LQKENI. The CDR3: CASSKDRGLRRTEAFF. The CDR3 DNA reads TGTGCCAGTTCTAAAGACAGGGGGCTTCGGAGGACTGAAGCTTTCTTT.

In nucleotides, the CDR3 is TGTGCCAGCAGTTTCTGGGGGGAAGTCTCACCCCTCCACTTT. It translates to CASSFWGEVSPLHF. V usage is TRBV27 and J usage is TRBJ1-6; D is possibly TRBD1 (5 bases). Germline loops: CDR1 MNHEY, CDR2 SMNVEV (reference sequence). The V and J ends lost 3 bases and 10 bases respectively, with 13 bases between them. The CDR3 spans 14 residues.